The 12 T cell receptor beta chains in this list originate from one sample, sequenced in a study of CD8+ T cells in alopecia areata. RNA was extracted and reverse transcribed into cDNA as the sequencing template. TCRdb keeps only in-frame clones here, not all; method: immunoSEQ multiplex PCR. The table lists some 110,000 clones, under 40% of them singletons. The sequenced material came from CD4+ T cells sorted from blood. These receptors were collected from a human donor with alopecia areata.

The J gene is TRBJ1-2, the V gene TRBV4-1; the D gene is possibly TRBD1 (6 bases). CDR1 is MGHRA and CDR2 is YSYEKL in the germline V gene. CDR3 size: 14 residues. V lost 4 bases and J lost 2, with 11 bases in between. The CDR3 loop is CASSPQTGNYGYTF. The CDR3 nucleotides are TGCGCCAGCAGCCCCCAGACAGGCAACTATGGCTACACCTTC.

V usage is TRBV29-1 and J usage is TRBJ1-1, with D uncertain. This CDR3 region has 12 residues. From germline, CDR1 is SQVTM and CDR2 ANQGSEA. Between the trimmed V and J ends, which lost 4 bases and 1 base, there was a span of 7 bases. The CDR3, as DNA: TGCAGCGTTGGCGACAAGAACACTGAAGCTTTCTTT. As protein: CSVGDKNTEAFF.

This clone was found a few times. The rearrangement joins TRBV15 to TRBJ2-3; 7 bases agree with TRBD2. V shed 6 bases, J shed 2 bases, and the junction held 5 bases outside the gene matches. Germline V CDR1 and CDR2: LNHNV, YYDKDF (reference sequence). This CDR3 region has 14 residues. CDR3 sequence: CATRSRGDTDTQYF. The CDR3 DNA follows: TGTGCCACCAGGAGTCGGGGGGACACAGATACGCAGTATTTT.

J is TRBJ2-7 and V is TRBV29-1; D perhaps matches TRBD1 (6 bases). The V gene lost 5 bases and the J gene lost 7 bases, with 12 bases spanning the gap. This CDR3 spans 11 amino acids. CDR1 SQVTM and CDR2 ANQGSEA come from the germline V gene. The CDR3 DNA follows: TGCAGCGTTACAGGGAATTCGGAGCAGTACTTC. Translated: CSVTGNSEQYF.

This rearrangement joins TRBV7-2 to TRBJ2-5; D unclear. The CDR3 has 14 amino acids. The germline V gene encodes CDR1 SGHTA and CDR2 FQGNSA. Trimming cost V 5 bases and J 5 bases, with 15 bases left between them. The CDR3 here is CASSPQVMRETQYF. The CDR3 nucleotides are TGTGCCAGCAGCCCCCAAGTCATGAGGGAGACCCAGTACTTC.

This chain joins TRBV29-1 and TRBJ1-1, with D unresolved. Germline-derived CDR1 and CDR2 are SQVTM and ANQGSEA. The CDR3 extends over 16 amino acids. Trimming left V 6 bases short and J 0 bases short, with 20 bases between. This chain's CDR3 is CSVQHPISPVNTEAFF. The CDR3 DNA follows: TGCAGCGTCCAACACCCCATTAGCCCCGTGAACACTGAAGCTTTCTTT.

This clone turned up a few times. The chain has TRBV29-1 and TRBJ2-1, with D unclear. The length of the CDR3 is 13 residues. The V end was cut by 2 bases, the J end by 5 bases, with 10 bases between. The germline CDR1 and CDR2 sequences are SQVTM and ANQGSEA. The CDR3 DNA sequence: TGCAGCGTTGAATGGGCCGGAGACAATGAGCAGTTCTTC. This translates into CSVEWAGDNEQFF.

The V and J genes are TRBV5-1 and TRBJ2-5; tentatively, D is TRBD1 (6 bases). V was cut by 4 bases and J by 3 bases, with 13 bases left in between. Germline CDR1 reads SGHRS; CDR2 reads YFSETQ. The CDR3 extends over 14 amino acids. DNA for the CDR3: TGCGCCAGCAGCCGGGGACATGAGGAAGAGACCCAGTACTTC. Translation: CASSRGHEEETQYF.

The rearrangement joins TRBV13 to TRBJ2-3, with D possibly TRBD2 on 6 matching bases. Trimming removed 5 bases from V and 2 bases from J, with 14 bases in between. The germline V gene has CDR1 PRHDT and CDR2 FYEKMQ (reference sequence). This CDR3 is built from 15 residues. The CDR3 spells CASSPRLDHTDTQYF. The CDR3 bases are TGTGCCAGCAGCCCTCGACTAGACCACACAGATACGCAGTATTTT.

This clone was seen only a few times. The J gene is TRBJ1-1, the V gene TRBV6-5, with D unresolved. Germline V gives CDR1 MNHEY, CDR2 SVGAGI. V was clipped by 2 bases and J by 1 base, with 8 bases between them. This CDR3 spans 14 amino acids. Written as DNA, the CDR3 is TGTGCCAGCAGTTACCGTCCGGCGAACACTGAAGCTTTCTTT. Encoded protein: CASSYRPANTEAFF.

This clone was picked up a small number of times. This rearrangement joins TRBV4-3 to TRBJ2-2; 11 bases map to TRBD2. Looked up from germline, CDR1 is LGHNA and CDR2 is YSLEER. With V trimmed by 0 bases and J by 3 bases, 0 bases remained unmatched. This CDR3 comprises 16 residues. The chain's CDR3 is CASSQELAGDTGELFF. The CDR3 coding sequence is TGCGCCAGCAGCCAAGAACTAGCGGGAGACACCGGGGAGCTGTTTTTT.

The V and J genes are TRBV29-1 and TRBJ2-7; 9 bases line up with TRBD2. Per germline, CDR1 SQVTM and CDR2 ANQGSEA. V shed 6 bases and J 0 bases; nucleotides not matched to a gene: 6. The length of the CDR3 is 14 residues. CDR3 region: CSVGQAGGSYEQYF. CDR3 coding DNA: TGCAGCGTGGGGCAAGCGGGGGGCTCCTACGAGCAGTACTTC.